There are a few counts of the clone carrying this TCR beta chain. Its antigen remains unknown. A CD45RO/CCR7/CD25/CD127/CD95/CD27 panel sorted naive, central memory, regulatory and stem cell-like memory CD4+ cells. This entry belongs to a study of beta chain features in type 1 diabetes. Study-level results: Moderate but significant shortening of TCRB CDR3s was recorded in all four CD4+ subsets from Type 1 diabetes patients. VDJ junctions from type 1 diabetes patients carried fewer insertions and larger deletions. Whatever favoring of shorter templates PCR might show would apply equally to patients and controls.

Every isolated RNA sample was fully reverse transcribed, so sequencing captured expressed TCRB transcripts. Repertoires were generated with immunoSEQ multiplex PCR, while TCRdb's copy carries only in-frame clones and drops some. Of roughly 500,000 clones detected, roughly 31% appear once; the ten largest clones hold about 0.06%. Germline loops: CDR1 SQVTM, CDR2 ANQGSEA. The ends lost 6 bases at V and 9 bases at J; junction bases unmatched: 14. CDR3 length equals 14 residues. V and J are TRBV29-1 and TRBJ2-4; TRBD1 matches 7 bases. The specimen sequenced was naive CD4+ T cells from blood. This sequence originates from a man aged 18 to 29 in good health. The DNA of the CDR3 is TGCAGCGTGTCCCGGGACAGAGGAGGTGGCATTCAGTACTTC. Its translation is CSVSRDRGGGIQYF.